A selection of T cell receptor beta chains follows, all from one sample in a study of cytomegalovirus exposure and HLA in healthy donors. Here immunoSEQ multiplex PCR was the method, and the copy in TCRdb shows in-frame clones only, minus some. The top ten hold about a tenth of the sample, which has roughly 100,000 clones, roughly three quarters seen once. The sample was PBMCs. The source is a woman aged 18-29 years in good health and CMV-seropositive. CDR3s include the opening cysteine and the closing phenylalanine or tryptophan.

>TRBV6-6
CAFLRYNEQFF
>TRBV9
CASSPRTGEYEQYF
>TRBV2
CASSEGTTNEQFF
>TRBV5-4
CASSLVGVSNGEQFF
>TRBV7-9
CASSLAQRGYTF
>TRBV6-4
CASSETHPTGLGEKLFF
>TRBV6-1
CASYYSGKINYGYTF
>TRBV6-1
CASSDGLAGGRGTDTQYF
>TRBV9
CASSVGSAISTDTQYF
>TRBV28
CASSFPTSGREYF
>TRBV29-1
CSVARLADTQYF
>TRBV6-1
CASSGPDGTGTMNTEAFF
>TRBV7-2
CASSPTIGFNQPQHF
>TRBV28
CASSSTGSFATEAFF
>TRBV5-6
CASSPLPGTGFFVHGYTF
>TRBV4-1
CASSRAMGEQFF
>TRBV7-2
CASSLAVGPYEQYF
>TRBV30
CAWTGGNEQFF
>TRBV5-1
CASSWTGSTDTQYF
>TRBV7-9
CASSLQGAPGYTF
>TRBV2
CASTERGIKLVYEQYF
>TRBV7-8
CASSLEQDTFYGYTF
>TRBV28
CASSLASGSYEQYF
>TRBV5-4
CASSFRDKNTEAFF